This record looks at one T cell receptor (beta chain) sequence and its context. The antigen remains unidentified. Both 60 Vbeta primers and 13 Jbeta primers went into the PCR. Assay: immunoSEQ multiplex PCR; the TCRdb copy retains only in-frame clones and omits some. Altogether some 78,000 clones are present, over 70% being singletons, with the ten largest covering 20% to 30%. The length of the CDR3 is 13 residues. V lost 2 bases, J lost 4 bases, and 6 bases lay in between. CDR1 is SGHAT and CDR2 is FQNNGV in the germline V gene. The data originate from a study of cytomegalovirus exposure and HLA in healthy donors. Study details: Early released data comprised about 85 million unique TCRs from HLA-typed donors.

Study-wide results and limits: The study put around 180 TCR beta chains on its list as cytomegalovirus-associated. Sequencing depth across donors, presence/absence analyses assumed, was roughly uniform.

The donors, nominally healthy at sampling, likely had unrecorded immune exposures. Sequenced: PBMCs. The V call is TRBV11-2, the J call TRBJ1-5; the D gene is possibly TRBD1 (5 bases). The source of this sequence is a woman in her forties or fifties in good health and CMV-seropositive. The CDR3 DNA reads as TGTGCCAGCAGCTTACAGGGTAATCAGCCCCAGCATTTT. Translation gives CASSLQGNQPQHF.